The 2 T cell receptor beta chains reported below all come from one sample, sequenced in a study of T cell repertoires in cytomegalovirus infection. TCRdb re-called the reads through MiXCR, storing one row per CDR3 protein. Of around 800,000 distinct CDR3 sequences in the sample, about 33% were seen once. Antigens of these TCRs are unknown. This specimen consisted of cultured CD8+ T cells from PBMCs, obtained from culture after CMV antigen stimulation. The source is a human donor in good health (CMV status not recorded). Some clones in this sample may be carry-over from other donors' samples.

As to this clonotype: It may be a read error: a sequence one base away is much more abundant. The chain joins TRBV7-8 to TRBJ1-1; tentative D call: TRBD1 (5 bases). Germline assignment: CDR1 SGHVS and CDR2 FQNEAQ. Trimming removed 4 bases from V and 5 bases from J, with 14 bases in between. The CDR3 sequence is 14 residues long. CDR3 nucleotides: TGTGCCAGCAGCTCCGGGGGAGTTGCTACTGAAGCTTTCTTT. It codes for CASSSGGVATEAFF.

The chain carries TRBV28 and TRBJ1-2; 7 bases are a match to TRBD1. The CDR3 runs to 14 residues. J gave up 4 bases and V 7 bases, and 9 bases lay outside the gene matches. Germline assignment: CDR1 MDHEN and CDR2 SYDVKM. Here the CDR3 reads CASNPRQGLYGYTF. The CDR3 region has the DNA TGTGCCAGCAACCCCAGACAGGGCCTCTATGGCTACACCTTC.